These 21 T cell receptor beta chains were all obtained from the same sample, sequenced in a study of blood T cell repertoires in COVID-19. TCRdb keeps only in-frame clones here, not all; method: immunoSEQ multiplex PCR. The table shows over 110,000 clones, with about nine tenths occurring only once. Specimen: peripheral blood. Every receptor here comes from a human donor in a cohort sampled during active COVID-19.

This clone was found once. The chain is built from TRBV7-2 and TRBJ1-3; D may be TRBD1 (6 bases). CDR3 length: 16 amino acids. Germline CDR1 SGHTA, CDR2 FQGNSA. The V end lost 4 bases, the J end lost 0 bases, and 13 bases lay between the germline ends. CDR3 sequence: CASSSDSPHSGNTIYF. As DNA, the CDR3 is TGTGCCAGCAGCTCGGACAGCCCCCACTCTGGAAACACCATATATTTT. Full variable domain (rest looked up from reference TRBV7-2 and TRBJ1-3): GAGVSQSPSNKVTEKGKDVELRCDPISGHTALYWYRQSLGQGLEFLIYFQGNSAPDKSGLPSDRFSAERTGGSVSTLTIQRTQQEDSAVYLCASSSDSPHSGNTIYFGEGSWLTVV.

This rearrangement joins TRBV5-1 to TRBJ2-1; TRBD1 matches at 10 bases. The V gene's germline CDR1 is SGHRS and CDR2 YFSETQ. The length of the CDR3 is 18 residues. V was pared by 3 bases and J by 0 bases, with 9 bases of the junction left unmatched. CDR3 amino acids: CASSSTPGQGSSYNEQFF. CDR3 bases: TGCGCCAGCAGCTCCACCCCGGGACAGGGGAGCTCCTACAATGAGCAGTTCTTC.

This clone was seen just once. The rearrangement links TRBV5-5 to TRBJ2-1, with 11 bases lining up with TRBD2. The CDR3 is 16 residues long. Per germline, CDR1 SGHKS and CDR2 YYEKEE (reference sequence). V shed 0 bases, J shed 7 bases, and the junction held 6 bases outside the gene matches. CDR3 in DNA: TGTGCCAGCAGCTTGGCTAGCGGGGGGCCTGAGAATGAGCAGTTCTTC. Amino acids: CASSLASGGPENEQFF.

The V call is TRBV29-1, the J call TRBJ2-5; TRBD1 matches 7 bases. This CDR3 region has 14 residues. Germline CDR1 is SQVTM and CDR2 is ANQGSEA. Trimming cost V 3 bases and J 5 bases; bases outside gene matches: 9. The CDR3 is CSVEKTGLWETQYF. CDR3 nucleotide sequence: TGCAGCGTTGAGAAGACAGGGCTATGGGAGACCCAGTACTTC.

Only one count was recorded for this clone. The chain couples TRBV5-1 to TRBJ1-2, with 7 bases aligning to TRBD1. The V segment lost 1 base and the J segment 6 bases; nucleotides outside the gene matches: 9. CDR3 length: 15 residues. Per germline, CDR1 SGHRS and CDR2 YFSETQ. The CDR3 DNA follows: TGCGCCAGCAGCTTGCGACCGTCAGGGGGGAATGGCTACACCTTC. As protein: CASSLRPSGGNGYTF. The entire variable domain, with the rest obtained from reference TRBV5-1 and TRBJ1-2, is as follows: KAGVTQTPRYLIKTRGQQVTLSCSPISGHRSVSWYQQTPGQGLQFLFEYFSETQRNKGNFPGRFSGRQFSNSRSEMNVSTLELGDSALYLCASSLRPSGGNGYTFGSGTRLTVV.

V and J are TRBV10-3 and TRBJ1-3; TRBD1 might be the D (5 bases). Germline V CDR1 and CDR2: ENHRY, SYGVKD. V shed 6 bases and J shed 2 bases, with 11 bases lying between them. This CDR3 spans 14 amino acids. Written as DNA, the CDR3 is TGTGCCATCAGATCGGGGGTGGCTGGAAACACCATATATTTT. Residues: CAIRSGVAGNTIYF.

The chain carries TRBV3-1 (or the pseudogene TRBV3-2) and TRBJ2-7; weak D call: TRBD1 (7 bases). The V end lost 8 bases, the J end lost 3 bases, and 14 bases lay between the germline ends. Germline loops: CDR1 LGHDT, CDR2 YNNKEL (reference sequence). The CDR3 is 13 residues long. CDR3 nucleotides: TGTGCCAGCTGTCAGGGGGGTTACTACGAGCAGTACTTC. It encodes CASCQGGYYEQYF.

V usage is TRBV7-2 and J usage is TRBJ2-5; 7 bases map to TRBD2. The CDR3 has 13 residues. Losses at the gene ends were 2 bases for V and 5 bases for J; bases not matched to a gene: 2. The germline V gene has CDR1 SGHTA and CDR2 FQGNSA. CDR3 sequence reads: CASSLWEGETQYF. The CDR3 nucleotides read TGTGCCAGCAGCTTATGGGAGGGTGAGACCCAGTACTTC.

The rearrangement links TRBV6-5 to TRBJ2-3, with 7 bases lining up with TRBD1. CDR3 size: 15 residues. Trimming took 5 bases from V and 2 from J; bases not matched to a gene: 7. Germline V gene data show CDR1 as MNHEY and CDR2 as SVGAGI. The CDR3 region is CASSRQGRVTDTQYF. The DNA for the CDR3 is TGTGCCAGCAGTAGACAGGGCAGAGTCACAGATACGCAGTATTTT.

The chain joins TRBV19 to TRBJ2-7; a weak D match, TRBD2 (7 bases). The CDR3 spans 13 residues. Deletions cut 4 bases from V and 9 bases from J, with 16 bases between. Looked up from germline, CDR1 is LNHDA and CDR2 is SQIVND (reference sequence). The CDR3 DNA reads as TGTGCCAGTAGTAACACAGGGAGGGCGGGGCAGTACTTC. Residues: CASSNTGRAGQYF.

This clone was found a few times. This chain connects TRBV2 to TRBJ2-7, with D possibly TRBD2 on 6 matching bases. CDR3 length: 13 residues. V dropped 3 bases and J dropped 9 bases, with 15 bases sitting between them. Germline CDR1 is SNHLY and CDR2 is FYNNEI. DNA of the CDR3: TGTGCCAGCAGTGAGTCTAGCGCCCAGGGGCAGTACTTC. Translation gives CASSESSAQGQYF.

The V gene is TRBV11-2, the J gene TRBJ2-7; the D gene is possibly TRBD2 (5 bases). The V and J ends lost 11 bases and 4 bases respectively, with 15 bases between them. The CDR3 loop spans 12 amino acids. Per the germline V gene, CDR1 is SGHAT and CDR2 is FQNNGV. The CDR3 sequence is CAVEAATYEQYF. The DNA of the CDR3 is TGTGCCGTCGAAGCGGCGACTTACGAGCAGTACTTC.

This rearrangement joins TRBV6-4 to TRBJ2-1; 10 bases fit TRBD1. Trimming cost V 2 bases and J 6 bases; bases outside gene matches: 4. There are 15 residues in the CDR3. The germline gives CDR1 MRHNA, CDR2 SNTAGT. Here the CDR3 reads CASSDLRDRGNEQFF. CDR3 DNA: TGTGCCAGCAGTGACCTCCGGGACAGGGGCAATGAGCAGTTCTTC.

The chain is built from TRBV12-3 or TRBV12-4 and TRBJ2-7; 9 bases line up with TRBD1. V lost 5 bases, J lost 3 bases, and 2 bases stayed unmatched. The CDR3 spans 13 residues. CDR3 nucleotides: TGTGCCAGCAGTGACAGGGGGTACTACGAGCAGTACTTC. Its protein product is CASSDRGYYEQYF.

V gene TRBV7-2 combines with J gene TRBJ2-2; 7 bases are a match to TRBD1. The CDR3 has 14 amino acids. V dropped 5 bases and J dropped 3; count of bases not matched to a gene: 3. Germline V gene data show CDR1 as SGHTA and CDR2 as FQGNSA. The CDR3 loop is CASSPTGDTGELFF. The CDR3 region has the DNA TGTGCCAGCAGCCCTACAGGGGACACCGGGGAGCTGTTTTTT.

Here the CDR3 reads CASSNRDIAYEQYF. DNA of the CDR3: TGTGCCAGTAGTAACCGGGACATTGCCTACGAGCAGTACTTC. The rearrangement links TRBV19 to TRBJ2-7; tentatively, D is TRBD1 (6 bases). This CDR3 has 14 amino acids. V was shortened by 4 bases and J by 2 bases, with 12 bases between the two germline ends. Germline V gives CDR1 LNHDA, CDR2 SQIVND (reference sequence).

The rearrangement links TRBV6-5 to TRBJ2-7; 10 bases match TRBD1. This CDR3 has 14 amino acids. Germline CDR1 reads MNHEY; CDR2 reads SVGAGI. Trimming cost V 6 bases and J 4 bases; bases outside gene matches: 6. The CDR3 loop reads CASSPGQGVYEQYF. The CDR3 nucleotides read TGTGCCAGCAGCCCCGGACAGGGGGTTTACGAGCAGTACTTC.

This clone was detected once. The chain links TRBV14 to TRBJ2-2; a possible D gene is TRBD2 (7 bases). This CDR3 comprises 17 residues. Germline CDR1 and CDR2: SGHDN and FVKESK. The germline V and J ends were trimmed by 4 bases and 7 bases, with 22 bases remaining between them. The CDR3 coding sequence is TGTGCCAGCAGCCCCGTTTTTCGGCGGGGGCGGGGCGGGGAGCTGTTTTTT. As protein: CASSPVFRRGRGGELFF.

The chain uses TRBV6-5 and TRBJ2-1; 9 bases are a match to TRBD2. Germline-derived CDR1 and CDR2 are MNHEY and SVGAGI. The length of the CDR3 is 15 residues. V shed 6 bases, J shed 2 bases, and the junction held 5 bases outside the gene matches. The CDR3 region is CASRFSGGPYNEQFF. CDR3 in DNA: TGTGCCAGCAGGTTTAGCGGGGGCCCCTACAATGAGCAGTTCTTC.

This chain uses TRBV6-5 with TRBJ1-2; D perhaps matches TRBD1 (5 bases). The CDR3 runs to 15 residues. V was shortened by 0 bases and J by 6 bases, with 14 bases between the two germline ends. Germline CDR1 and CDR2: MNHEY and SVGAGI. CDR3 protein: CASSYSRGRGHGYTF. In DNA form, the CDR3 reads TGTGCCAGCAGTTACTCACGGGGGAGGGGTCATGGCTACACCTTC.

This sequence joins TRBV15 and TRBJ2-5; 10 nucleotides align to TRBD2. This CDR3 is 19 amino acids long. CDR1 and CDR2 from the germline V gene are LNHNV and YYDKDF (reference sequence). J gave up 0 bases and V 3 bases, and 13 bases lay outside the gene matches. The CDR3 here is CATSRKPSGGPSYQETQYF. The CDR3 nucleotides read TGTGCCACCAGCAGGAAGCCTAGCGGGGGCCCCTCGTACCAAGAGACCCAGTACTTC.